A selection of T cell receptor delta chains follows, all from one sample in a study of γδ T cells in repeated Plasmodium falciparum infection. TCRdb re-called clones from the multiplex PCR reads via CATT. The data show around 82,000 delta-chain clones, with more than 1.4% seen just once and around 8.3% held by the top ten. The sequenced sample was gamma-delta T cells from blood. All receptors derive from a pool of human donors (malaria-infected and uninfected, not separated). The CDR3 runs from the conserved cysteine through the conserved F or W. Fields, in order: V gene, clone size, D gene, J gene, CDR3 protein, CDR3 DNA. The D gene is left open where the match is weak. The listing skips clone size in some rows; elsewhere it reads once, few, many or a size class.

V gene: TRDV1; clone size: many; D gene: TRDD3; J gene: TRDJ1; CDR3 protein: CALGEPQTPRYWGEGGKLIF; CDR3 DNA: TGTGCTCTTGGGGAACCCCAAACTCCGAGGTACTGGGGAGAGGGTGGTAAACTCATCTTT
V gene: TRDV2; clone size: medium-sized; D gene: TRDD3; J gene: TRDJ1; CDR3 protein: CACDTLGTGGYGLGLTDKLIF; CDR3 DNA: TGTGCCTGTGACACTCTGGGAACTGGGGGATACGGGTTAGGTTTGACCGATAAACTCATCTTT
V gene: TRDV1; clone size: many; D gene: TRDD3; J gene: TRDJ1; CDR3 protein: CALGEPIPWDTPYTDKLIF; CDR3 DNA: TGTGCTCTTGGGGAACCCATCCCTTGGGATACTCCGTACACCGATAAACTCATCTTT
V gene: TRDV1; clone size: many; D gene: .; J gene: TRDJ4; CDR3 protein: CALGELPPGVPRQGPLIF; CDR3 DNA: TGTGCTCTTGGGGAACTACCCCCGGGGGTTCCAAGACAGGGACCCCTGATCTTT
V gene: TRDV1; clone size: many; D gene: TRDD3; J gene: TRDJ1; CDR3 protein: CALGERNPFSRGIRINPQLIF; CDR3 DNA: TGTGCTCTTGGGGAAAGGAACCCGTTTTCTAGGGGGATACGCATAAATCCACAACTCATCTTT
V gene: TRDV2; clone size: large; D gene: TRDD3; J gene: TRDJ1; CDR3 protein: CACDTVGEAPRTDKLIF; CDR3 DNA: TGTGCCTGTGACACCGTGGGGGAGGCCCCGAGAACCGATAAACTCATCTTT
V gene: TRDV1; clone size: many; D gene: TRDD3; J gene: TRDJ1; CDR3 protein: CALGEDRYPGGYTDKLIF; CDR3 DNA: TGTGCTCTTGGGGAAGATAGGTATCCTGGGGGTTACACCGATAAACTCATCTTT
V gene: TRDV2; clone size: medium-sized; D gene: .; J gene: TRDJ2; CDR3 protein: CAYQGGAQLFF; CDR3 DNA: TGTGCCTACCAAGGGGGAGCACAACTCTTCTTT
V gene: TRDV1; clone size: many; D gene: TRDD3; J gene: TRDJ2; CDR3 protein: CALGGSPLGDIFRTAQLFF; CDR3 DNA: TGTGCTCTTGGGGGAAGTCCACTGGGGGATATCTTTCGGACAGCACAACTCTTCTTT
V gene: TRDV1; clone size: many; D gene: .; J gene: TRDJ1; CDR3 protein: CALGESNSFLRLLVLGARNGDKLIF; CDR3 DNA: TGTGCTCTTGGGGAATCAAATAGCTTCCTACGGCTTCTAGTACTGGGGGCTAGGAATGGGGATAAACTCATCTTT
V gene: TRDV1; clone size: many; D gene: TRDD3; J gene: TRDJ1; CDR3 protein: CALGEEMRFRTGVCTDKLIF; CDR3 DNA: TGTGCTCTTGGGGAAGAGATGCGGTTCAGAACTGGGGTGTGCACCGATAAACTCATCTTT
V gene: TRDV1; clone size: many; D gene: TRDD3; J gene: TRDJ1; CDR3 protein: CALGLTTPHLGDTTDKLIF; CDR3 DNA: TGTGCTCTTGGCCTCACAACACCGCACCTGGGGGATACGACCGATAAACTCATCTTT
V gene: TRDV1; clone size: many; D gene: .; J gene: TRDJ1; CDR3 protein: CALGEKRSGREDTDKLIF; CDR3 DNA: TGTGCTCTTGGGGAAAAGAGGAGTGGCCGCGAAGACACCGATAAACTCATCTTT
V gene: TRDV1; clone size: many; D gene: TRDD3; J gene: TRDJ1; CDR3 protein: CALGEIFPGLGDKGGTDKLIF; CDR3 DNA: TGTGCTCTTGGGGAGATCTTCCCGGGACTGGGGGATAAAGGCGGGACCGATAAACTCATCTTT
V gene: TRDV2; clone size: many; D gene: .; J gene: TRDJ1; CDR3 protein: CACGASDKLIF; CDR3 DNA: TGTGCCTGTGGAGCGTCCGATAAACTCATCTTT
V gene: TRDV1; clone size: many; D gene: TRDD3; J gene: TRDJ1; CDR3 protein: CALGGLGAPPDKLIF; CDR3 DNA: TGTGCTCTTGGGGGTCTGGGGGCCCCTCCCGATAAACTCATCTTT
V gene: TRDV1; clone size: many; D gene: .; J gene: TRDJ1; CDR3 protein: CALGELGRYPTDKLIF; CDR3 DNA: TGTGCTCTTGGGGAACTAGGGCGCTACCCGACCGATAAACTCATCTTT
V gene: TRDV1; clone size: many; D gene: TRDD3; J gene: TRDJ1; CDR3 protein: CALGDPSAPVLGNVDKLIF; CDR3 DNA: TGTGCTCTTGGGGATCCCTCGGCGCCAGTACTGGGGAATGTCGATAAACTCATCTTT
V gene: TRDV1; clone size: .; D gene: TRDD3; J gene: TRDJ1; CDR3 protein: CALSNPVTLGDTSTDKLIF; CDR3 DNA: TGTGCTCTTAGCAACCCTGTAACACTGGGGGATACGAGCACCGATAAACTCATCTTT
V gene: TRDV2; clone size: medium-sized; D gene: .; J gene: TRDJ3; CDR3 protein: CACDTFHLTGGFAWDTRQMFF; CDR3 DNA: TGTGCCTGTGACACCTTCCATCTGACTGGTGGGTTCGCCTGGGACACCCGACAGATGTTTTTC
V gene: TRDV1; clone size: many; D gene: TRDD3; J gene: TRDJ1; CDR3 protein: CALGELLACGVGDTSRYTDKHIF; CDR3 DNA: TGTGCTCTTGGGGAACTATTGGCCTGCGGGGTGGGGGATACAAGCAGGTACACCGATAAACACATCTTT
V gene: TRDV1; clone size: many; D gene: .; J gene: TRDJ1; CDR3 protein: CALGEQGPFSYTDKLIF; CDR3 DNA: TGTGCTCTTGGGGAACAGGGTCCTTTCTCTTACACCGATAAACTCATCTTT
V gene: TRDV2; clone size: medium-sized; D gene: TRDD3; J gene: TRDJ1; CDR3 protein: CACDTVLRTGGYTDKLIF; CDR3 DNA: TGTGCCTGTGACACCGTCCTACGTACTGGGGGGTACACCGATAAACTCATCTTT
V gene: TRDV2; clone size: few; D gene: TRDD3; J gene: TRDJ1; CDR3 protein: CASLLGDISTDKLIF; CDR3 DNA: TGTGCCAGTTTACTGGGGGATATATCCACCGATAAACTCATCTTT
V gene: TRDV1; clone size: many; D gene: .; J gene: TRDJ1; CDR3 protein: CALGLSRTFRGIRVDGKLIF; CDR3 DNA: TGTGCTCTTGGGTTAAGCCGGACTTTTCGGGGAATCAGAGTAGATGGTAAACTCATCTTT
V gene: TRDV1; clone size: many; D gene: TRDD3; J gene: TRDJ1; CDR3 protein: CALGDPHRRYWGIPWADKLIF; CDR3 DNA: TGTGCTCTTGGGGACCCGCACCGTAGGTACTGGGGGATACCTTGGGCCGATAAACTCATCTTT
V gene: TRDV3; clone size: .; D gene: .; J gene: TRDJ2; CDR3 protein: CAFSLPTISSTAQLFF; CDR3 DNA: TGTGCCTTTAGTCTACCAACAATATCTTCGACAGCACAACTCTTCTTT
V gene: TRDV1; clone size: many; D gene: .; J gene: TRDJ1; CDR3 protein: CALGELWPSSRTGDSPYTDKLIF; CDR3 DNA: TGTGCTCTTGGGGAACTTTGGCCTTCCTCCAGAACTGGGGACTCCCCCTACACAGATAAACTCATCTTT
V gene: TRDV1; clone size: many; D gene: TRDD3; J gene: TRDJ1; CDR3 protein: CALGVPRGAGGYLYTDKLIF; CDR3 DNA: TGTGCTCTTGGGGTACCCCGGGGGGCTGGGGGATACCTTTACACCGATAAACTCATCTTT
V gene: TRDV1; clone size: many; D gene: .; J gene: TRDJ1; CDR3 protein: CALGGFFRGGTSQLIF; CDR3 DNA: TGTGCTCTTGGGGGGTTCTTCCGAGGGGGGACATCACAACTCATCTTT
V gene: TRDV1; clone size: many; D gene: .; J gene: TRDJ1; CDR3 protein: CALGLTSTPYTDKLIF; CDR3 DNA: TGTGCTCTTGGTCTTACCTCGACTCCGTACACCGATAAACTCATCTTT
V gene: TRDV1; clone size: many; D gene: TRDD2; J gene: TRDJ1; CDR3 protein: CALGEDLSSSYPYSCPYTDKLIF; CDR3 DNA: TGTGCTCTTGGGGAAGATCTTTCTTCTTCCTACCCTTACTCATGTCCGTACACCGATAAACTCATCTTT
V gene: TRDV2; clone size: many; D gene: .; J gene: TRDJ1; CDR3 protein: CACLALDGGTTDKLIF; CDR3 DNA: TGCGCCTGTCTTGCACTGGATGGGGGGACCACCGATAAACTCATCTTT
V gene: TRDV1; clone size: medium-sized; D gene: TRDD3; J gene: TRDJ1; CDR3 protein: CALGELSYQGDSYTDKLIF; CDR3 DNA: TGTGCTCTTGGGGAACTATCCTACCAGGGGGATAGCTACACCGATAAACTCATCTTT
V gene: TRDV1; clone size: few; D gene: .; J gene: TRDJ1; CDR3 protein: CALGGVQGVPQGDTGDKLIF; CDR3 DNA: TGTGCTCTGGGGGGGGTTCAGGGTGTACCACAGGGGGACACTGGCGATAAACTCATCTTT
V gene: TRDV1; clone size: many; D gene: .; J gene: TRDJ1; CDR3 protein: CALGGPRGGSWRADKLIF; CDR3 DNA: TGTGCTCTTGGGGGGCCTAGAGGCGGATCGTGGAGGGCCGATAAACTCATCTTT
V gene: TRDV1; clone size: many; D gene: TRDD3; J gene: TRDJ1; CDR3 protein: CALGDSILRGFLGDTTLCSADKLIF; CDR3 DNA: TGTGCTCTTGGGGATTCCATCCTACGTGGTTTTCTGGGGGATACGACACTCTGCTCGGCCGATAAACTCATCTTT
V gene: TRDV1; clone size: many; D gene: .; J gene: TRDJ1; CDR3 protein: CALGEPTNLPRDTHTDKLIF; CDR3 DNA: TGTGCTCTTGGGGAACCGACAAACCTTCCTCGAGATACGCACACCGATAAACTCATCTTT
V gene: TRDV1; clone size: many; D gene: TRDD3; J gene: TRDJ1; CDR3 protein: CALGEVSSWLRLGDAYTDKLIF; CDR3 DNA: TGTGCTCTTGGGGAAGTCTCTTCCTGGCTACGACTGGGGGATGCGTACACCGATAAACTCATCTTT
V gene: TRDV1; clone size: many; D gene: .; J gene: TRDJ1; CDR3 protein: CALGDSLRDATDKLIF; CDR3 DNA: TGTGCTCTTGGGGATTCACTCCGGGACGCGACCGATAAACTCATCTTT
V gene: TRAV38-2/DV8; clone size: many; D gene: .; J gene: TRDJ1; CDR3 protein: CAYRPTYLLGGYRGDLIF; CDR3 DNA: TGTGCTTATAGGCCTACCTACCTTCTCGGCGGGTACCGAGGAGACCTCATCTTT
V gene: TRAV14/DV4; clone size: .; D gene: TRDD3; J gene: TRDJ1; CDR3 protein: CSSTGGSSYTDKLIF; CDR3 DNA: TGTTCTTCAACTGGGGGATCTTCTTACACCGATAAACTCATCTTT